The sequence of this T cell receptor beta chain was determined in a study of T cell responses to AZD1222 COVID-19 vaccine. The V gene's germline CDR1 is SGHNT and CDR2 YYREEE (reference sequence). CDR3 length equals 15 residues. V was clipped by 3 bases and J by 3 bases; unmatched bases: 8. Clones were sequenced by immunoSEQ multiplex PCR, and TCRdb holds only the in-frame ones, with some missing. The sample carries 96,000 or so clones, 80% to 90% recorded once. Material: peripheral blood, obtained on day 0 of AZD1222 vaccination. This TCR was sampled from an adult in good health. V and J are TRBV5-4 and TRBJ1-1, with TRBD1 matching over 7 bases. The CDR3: CASSSSSRGDTEAFF. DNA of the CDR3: TGTGCCAGCAGCTCATCGTCCAGGGGGGACACTGAAGCTTTCTTT.